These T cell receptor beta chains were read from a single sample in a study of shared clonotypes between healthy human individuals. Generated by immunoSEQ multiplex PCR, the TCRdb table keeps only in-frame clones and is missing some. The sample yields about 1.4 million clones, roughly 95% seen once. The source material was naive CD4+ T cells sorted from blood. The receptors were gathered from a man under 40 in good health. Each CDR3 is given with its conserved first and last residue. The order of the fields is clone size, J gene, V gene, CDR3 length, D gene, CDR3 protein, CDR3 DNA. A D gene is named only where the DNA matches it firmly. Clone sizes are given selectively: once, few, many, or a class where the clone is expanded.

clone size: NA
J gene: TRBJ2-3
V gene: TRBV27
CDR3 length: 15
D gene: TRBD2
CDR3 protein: CASSLLAGALDTQYF
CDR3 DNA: TGTGCCAGCAGTTTACTAGCGGGAGCTTTAGATACGCAGTATTTT

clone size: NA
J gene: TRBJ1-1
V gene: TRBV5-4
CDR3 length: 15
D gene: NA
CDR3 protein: CASSLAGTRNTEAFF
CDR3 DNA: TGTGCCAGCAGCTTGGCAGGGACAAGGAACACTGAAGCTTTCTTT

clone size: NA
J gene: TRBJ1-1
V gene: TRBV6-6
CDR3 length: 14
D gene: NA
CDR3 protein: CASSYSRQNTEAFF
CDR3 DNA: TGTGCCAGCAGTTACTCGAGGCAGAACACTGAAGCTTTCTTT

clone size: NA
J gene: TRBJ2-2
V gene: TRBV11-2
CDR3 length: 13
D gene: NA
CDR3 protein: CASSQWGPGELFF
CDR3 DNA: TGTGCCAGCAGTCAATGGGGCCCCGGGGAGCTGTTTTTT

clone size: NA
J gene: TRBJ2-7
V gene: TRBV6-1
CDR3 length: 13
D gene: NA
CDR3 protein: CASNPSFAYEQYF
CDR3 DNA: TGTGCCAGCAATCCTAGCTTCGCCTACGAGCAGTACTTC

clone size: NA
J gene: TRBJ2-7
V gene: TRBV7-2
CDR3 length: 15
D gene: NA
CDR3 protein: CASSFLPGATYEQYF
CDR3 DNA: TGTGCCAGCAGCTTTTTACCAGGGGCGACCTACGAGCAGTACTTC

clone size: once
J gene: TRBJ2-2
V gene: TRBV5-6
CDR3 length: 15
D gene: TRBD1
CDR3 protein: CASSTGQGGTGELFF
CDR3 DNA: TGTGCCAGCAGCACGGGACAGGGGGGAACCGGGGAGCTGTTTTTT

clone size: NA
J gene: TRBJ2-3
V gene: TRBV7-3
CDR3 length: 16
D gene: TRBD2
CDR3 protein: CASSHYGGSMTDTQYF
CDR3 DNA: TGTGCCAGCAGCCACTACGGCGGGAGTATGACAGATACGCAGTATTTT

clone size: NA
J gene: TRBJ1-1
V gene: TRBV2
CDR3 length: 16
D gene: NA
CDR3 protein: CASSGGAGRGYTEAFF
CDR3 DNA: TGTGCCAGCAGTGGGGGTGCAGGGAGAGGTTATACTGAAGCTTTCTTT

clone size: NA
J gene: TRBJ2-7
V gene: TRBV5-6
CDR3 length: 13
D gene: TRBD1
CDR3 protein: CASGSGGSYEQYF
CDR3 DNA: TGTGCCAGCGGATCAGGGGGCTCCTACGAGCAGTACTTC

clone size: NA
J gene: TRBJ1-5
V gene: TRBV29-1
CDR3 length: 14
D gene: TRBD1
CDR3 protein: CSVGIGDSRQPQHF
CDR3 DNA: TGCAGCGTCGGAATAGGGGACAGCCGGCAGCCCCAGCATTTT

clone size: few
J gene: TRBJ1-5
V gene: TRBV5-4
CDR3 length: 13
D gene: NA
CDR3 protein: CASSFQPNQPQHF
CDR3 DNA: TGTGCCAGCAGCTTCCAGCCGAATCAGCCCCAGCATTTT

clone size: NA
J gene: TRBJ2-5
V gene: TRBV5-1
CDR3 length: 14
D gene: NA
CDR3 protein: CASSLEQPQETQYF
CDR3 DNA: TGCGCCAGCAGCTTGGAACAGCCCCAAGAGACCCAGTACTTC

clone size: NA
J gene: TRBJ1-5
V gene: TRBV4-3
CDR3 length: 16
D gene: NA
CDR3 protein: CASSQDFRQAKQPQHF
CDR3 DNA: TGCGCCAGCAGCCAAGATTTCCGACAGGCCAAGCAGCCCCAGCATTTT

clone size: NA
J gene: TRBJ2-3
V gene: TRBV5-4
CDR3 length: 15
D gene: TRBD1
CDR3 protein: CASSLLGQGSDTQYF
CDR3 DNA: TGTGCCAGCAGCTTGCTGGGACAGGGATCAGATACGCAGTATTTT

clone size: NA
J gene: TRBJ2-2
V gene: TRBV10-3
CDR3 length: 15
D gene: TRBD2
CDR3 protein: CAISGLAGTTGELFF
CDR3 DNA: TGTGCCATCAGTGGTCTAGCGGGAACCACCGGGGAGCTGTTTTTT

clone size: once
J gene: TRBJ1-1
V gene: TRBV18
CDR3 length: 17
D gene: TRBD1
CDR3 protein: CASSPRAGGERRTEAFF
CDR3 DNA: TGTGCCAGCTCACCAAGGGCAGGGGGGGAGAGGCGGACTGAAGCTTTCTTT

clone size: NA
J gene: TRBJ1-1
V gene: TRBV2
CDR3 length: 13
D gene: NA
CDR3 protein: CASLDELNTEAFF
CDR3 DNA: TGTGCCAGCCTAGACGAGCTGAACACTGAAGCTTTCTTT

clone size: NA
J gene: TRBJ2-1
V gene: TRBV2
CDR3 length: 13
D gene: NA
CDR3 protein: CASEGSSYNEQFF
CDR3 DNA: TGTGCCAGCGAGGGAAGCTCCTACAATGAGCAGTTCTTC

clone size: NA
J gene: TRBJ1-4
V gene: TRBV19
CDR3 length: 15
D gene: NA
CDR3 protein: CASWGSATTNEKLFF
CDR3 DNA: TGTGCCAGTTGGGGCTCAGCCACAACTAATGAAAAACTGTTTTTT